This TCR beta chain was captured in a study of CD8+ T cells in alopecia areata. TCR sequencing used cDNA made by reverse transcription of extracted RNA. This table comes from immunoSEQ multiplex PCR, and its TCRdb copy is limited to in-frame clones, with some not included. The sample holds 200,000 to 250,000 clones; less than 65% are singletons and the top ten take around 4.2%. This clone was seen a few times. No antigen is known for it. Per the germline V gene, CDR1 is GTSNPN and CDR2 is SVGIG (reference sequence). V lost 4 bases and J 2 bases, leaving 18 bases between the germline ends. The CDR3 covers 15 residues. Regarding the study as a whole: Only a single nonresponder existed, so baseline CD8+ expansion links stay unclear. Sequences from scalp samples also cover resident alphabeta T cells of normal skin.

Treatment of the sample: oral pan-JAK inhibitor, 5-10 mg twice daily. The sample here was CD4+ T cells sorted from blood, taken at week 4, from a patient treated with tofacitinib. This sequence was found in a human donor with alopecia areata. The chain joins TRBV30 to TRBJ2-7; a possible D gene is TRBD1 (6 bases). CDR3 residues: CAWNQNRVGPYEQYF. Here the CDR3 DNA reads TGTGCCTGGAACCAAAACAGGGTCGGGCCCTACGAGCAGTACTTC.